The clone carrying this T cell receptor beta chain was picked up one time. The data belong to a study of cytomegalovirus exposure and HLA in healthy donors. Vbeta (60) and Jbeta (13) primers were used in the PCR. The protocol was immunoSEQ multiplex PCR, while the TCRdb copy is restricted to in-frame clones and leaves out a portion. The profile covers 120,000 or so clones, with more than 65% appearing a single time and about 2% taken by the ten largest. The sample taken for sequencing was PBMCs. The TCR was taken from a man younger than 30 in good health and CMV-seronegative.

The CDR3 region is CASRTGGQAEYGYTF. Written as DNA, the CDR3 is TGTGCCAGCAGAACAGGGGGACAGGCGGAATATGGCTACACCTTC. The chain recombines TRBV6-5 with TRBJ1-2; 8 positions agree with TRBD1. This CDR3 has 15 residues. CDR1 and CDR2 from the germline V gene are MNHEY and SVGAGI. Trimming took 6 bases from V and 5 from J; bases not matched to a gene: 11.